This T cell receptor (beta chain) derives from a study of OX40 agonist ivuxolimab in advanced cancers. In the study overall: Administration of intravenous ivuxolimab to patients occurred every 2 weeks at 0.01 to 10 mg/kg. Three patients responded partially, comprising one with hepatocellular carcinoma and two with cutaneous melanoma. Study-level findings and limits: Both CD4+ and CD8+ T cell populations in blood had undergone clonal expansion by week 6 at 0.1 to 3.0 mg/kg. Specificity for antigen went undetermined in the expanded peripheral T cells.

About this clone itself: Its antigen is not known.

Profiling relied on immunoSEQ multiplex PCR, and the TCRdb table lists in-frame clones only, not all of them. This table holds about 60,000 clones, about 94% found once. V lost 0 bases and J lost 5, with 14 bases in between. The CDR3 has 16 amino acids. Germline loops: CDR1 MNHEY, CDR2 SVGAGI. Specimen: CD4+ or CD8+ T cells sorted from blood, collected in a trial of the OX40 agonist ivuxolimab. The J gene is TRBJ2-1, the V gene TRBV6-5, with D tentatively TRBD2 (5 bases). The receptor was isolated from an adult with an advanced solid tumor such as melanoma, head and neck, liver or kidney cancer. This CDR3 is CASSYSAAPINNEQFF. In nucleotides, the CDR3 is TGTGCCAGCAGTTACTCAGCGGCCCCGATCAACAATGAGCAGTTCTTC.